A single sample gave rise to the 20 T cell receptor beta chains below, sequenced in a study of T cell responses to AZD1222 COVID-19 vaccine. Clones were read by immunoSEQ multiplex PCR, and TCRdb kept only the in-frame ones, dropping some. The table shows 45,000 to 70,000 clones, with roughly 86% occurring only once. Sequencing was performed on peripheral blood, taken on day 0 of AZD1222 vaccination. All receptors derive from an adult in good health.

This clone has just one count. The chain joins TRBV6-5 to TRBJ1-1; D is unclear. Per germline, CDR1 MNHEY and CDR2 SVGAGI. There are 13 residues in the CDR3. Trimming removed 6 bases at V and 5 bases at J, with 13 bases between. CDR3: CASSQGIGTEAFF. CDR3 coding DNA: TGTGCCAGCAGCCAAGGGATTGGGACTGAAGCTTTCTTT.

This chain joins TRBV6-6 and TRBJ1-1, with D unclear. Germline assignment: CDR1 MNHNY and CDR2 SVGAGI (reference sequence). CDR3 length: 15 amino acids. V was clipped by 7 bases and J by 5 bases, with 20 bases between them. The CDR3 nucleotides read TGTGCCAGCAACTGGGTGTCTATGGCCCGGACTGAAGCTTTCTTT. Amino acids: CASNWVSMARTEAFF.

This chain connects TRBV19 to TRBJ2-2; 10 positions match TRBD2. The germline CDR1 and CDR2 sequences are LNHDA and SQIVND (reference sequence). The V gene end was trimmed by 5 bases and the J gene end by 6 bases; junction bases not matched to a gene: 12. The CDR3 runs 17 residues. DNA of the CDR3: TGTGCCAGTAGTTCCGTGGAGGCTAGCGGGAGACCCGGGGAGCTGTTTTTT. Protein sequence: CASSSVEASGRPGELFF.

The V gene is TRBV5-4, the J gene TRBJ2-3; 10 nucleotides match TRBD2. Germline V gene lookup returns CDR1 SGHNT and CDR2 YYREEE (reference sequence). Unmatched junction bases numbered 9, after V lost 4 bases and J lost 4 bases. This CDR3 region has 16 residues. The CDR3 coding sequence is TGTGCCAGCAGCCAGGGGGCTAGCGGGAGCCCAGATACGCAGTATTTT. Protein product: CASSQGASGSPDTQYF.

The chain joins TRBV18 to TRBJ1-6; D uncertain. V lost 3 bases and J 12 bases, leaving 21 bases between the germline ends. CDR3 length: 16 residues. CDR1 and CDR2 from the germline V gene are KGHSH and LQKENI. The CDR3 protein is CASSPSGYGLGQPLHF. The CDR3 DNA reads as TGTGCCAGCTCACCCTCCGGGTATGGGCTCGGCCAACCCCTCCACTTT.

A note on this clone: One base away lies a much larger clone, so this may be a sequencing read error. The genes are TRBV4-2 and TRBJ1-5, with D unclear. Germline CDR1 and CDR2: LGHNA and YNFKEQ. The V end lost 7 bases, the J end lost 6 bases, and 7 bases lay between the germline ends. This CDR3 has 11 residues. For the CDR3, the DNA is TGTGCCAGCATCCCTCCTCAGCCCCAGCATTTT. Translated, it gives CASIPPQPQHF.

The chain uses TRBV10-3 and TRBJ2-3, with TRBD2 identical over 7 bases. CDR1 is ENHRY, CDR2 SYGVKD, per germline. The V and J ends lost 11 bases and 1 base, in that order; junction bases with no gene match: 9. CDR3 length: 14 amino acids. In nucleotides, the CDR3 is TGTGCCGTATCCGGGACTATCGGCACAGATACGCAGTATTTT. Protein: CAVSGTIGTDTQYF.

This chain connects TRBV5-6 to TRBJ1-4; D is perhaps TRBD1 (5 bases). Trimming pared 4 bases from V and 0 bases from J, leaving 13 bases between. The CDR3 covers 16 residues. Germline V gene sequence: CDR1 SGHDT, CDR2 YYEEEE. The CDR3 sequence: CASSGGWRATNEKLFF. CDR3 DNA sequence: TGTGCCAGCAGCGGGGGGTGGAGAGCAACTAATGAAAAACTGTTTTTT.

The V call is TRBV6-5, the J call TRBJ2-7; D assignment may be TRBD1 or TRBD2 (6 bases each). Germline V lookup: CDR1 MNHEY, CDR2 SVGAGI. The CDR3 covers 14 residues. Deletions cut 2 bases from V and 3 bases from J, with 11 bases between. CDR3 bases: TGTGCCAGCAGTTACGCACAGGGAGGCTACGAGCAGTACTTC. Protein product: CASSYAQGGYEQYF.

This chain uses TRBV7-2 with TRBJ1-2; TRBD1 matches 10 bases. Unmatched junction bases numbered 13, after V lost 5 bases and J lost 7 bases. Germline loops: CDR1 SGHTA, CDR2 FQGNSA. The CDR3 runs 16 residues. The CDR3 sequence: CASSPQFTTGGGGYTF. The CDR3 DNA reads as TGTGCCAGCAGCCCGCAGTTTACGACAGGGGGCGGTGGCTACACCTTC. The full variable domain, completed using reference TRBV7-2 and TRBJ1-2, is GAGVSQSPSNKVTEKGKDVELRCDPISGHTALYWYRQSLGQGLEFLIYFQGNSAPDKSGLPSDRFSAERTGGSVSTLTIQRTQQEDSAVYLCASSPQFTTGGGGYTFGSGTRLTVV.

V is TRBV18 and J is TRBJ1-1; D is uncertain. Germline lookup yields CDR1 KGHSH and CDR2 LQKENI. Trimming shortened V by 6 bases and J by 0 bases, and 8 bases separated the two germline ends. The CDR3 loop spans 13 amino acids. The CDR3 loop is CASSPGMNTEAFF. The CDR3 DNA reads TGTGCCAGCTCCCCAGGCATGAACACTGAAGCTTTCTTT. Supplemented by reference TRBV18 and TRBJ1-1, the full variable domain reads NAGVMQNPRHLVRRRGQEARLRCSPMKGHSHVYWYRQLPEEGLKFMVYLQKENIIDESGMPKERFSAEFPKEGPSILRIQQVVRGDSAAYFCASSPGMNTEAFFGQGTRLTVV.

CDR3 DNA: TGCGCCAGCAGCCCACTAGGAGGCCGGGCAGGGGTGACCCAGTACTTC. Its translation is CASSPLGGRAGVTQYF. This chain uses TRBV4-1 with TRBJ2-5, with D maybe TRBD1 (6 bases). Germline CDR1 MGHRA, CDR2 YSYEKL. The CDR3 sequence is 16 residues long. Deletions cut 4 bases from V and 7 bases from J, with 22 bases between.

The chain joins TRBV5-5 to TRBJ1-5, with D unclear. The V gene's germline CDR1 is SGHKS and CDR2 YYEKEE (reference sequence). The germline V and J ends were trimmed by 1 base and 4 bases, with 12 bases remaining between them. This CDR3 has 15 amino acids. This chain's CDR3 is CASSLTSQPNQPQHF. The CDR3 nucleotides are TGTGCCAGCAGCTTGACTTCCCAGCCTAATCAGCCCCAGCATTTT.

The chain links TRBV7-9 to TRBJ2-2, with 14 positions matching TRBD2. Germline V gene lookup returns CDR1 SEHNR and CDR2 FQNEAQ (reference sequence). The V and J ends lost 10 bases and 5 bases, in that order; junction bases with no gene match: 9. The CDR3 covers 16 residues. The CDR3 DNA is TGTGCCATGGGGACTAGCGGGAGTGATTGGACCGGGGAGCTGTTTTTT. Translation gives CAMGTSGSDWTGELFF.

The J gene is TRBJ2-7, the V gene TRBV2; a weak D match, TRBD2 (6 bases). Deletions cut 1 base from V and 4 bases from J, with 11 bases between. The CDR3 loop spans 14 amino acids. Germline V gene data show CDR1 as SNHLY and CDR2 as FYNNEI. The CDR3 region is CASSEGLEGYEQYF. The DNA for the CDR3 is TGTGCCAGCAGTGAAGGGCTGGAGGGTTACGAGCAGTACTTC.

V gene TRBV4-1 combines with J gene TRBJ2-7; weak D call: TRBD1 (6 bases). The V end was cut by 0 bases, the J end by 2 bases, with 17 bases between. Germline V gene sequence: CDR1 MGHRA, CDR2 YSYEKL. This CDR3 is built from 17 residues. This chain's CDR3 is CASSQEDDRPLAYEQYF. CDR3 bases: TGCGCCAGCAGCCAAGAAGACGACAGGCCACTTGCCTACGAGCAGTACTTC.

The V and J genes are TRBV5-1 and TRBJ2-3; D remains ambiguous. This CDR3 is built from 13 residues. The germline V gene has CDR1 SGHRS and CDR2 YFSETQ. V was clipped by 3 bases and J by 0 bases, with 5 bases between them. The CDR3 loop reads CASSSTSTDTQYF. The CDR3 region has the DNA TGCGCCAGCAGCTCAACTAGCACAGATACGCAGTATTTT.

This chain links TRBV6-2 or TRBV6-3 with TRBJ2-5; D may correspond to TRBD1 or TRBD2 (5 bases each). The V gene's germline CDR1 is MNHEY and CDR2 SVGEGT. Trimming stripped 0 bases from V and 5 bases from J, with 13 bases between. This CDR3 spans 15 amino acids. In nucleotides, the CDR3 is TGTGCCAGCAGTTACTCGATTGGGGGATCGGAGACCCAGTACTTC. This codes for CASSYSIGGSETQYF.

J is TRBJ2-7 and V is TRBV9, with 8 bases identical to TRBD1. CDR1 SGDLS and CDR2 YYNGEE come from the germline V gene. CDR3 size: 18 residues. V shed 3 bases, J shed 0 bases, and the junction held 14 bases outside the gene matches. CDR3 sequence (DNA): TGTGCCAGCAGCGCCACTTTCACTGGGACAGGTGACTCCTACGAGCAGTACTTC. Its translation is CASSATFTGTGDSYEQYF.

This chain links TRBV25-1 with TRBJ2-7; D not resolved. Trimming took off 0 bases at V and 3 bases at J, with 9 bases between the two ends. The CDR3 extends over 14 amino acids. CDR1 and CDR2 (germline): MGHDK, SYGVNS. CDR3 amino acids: CASSEYFVGYEQYF. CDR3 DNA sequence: TGTGCCAGCAGTGAATATTTTGTGGGCTACGAGCAGTACTTC.